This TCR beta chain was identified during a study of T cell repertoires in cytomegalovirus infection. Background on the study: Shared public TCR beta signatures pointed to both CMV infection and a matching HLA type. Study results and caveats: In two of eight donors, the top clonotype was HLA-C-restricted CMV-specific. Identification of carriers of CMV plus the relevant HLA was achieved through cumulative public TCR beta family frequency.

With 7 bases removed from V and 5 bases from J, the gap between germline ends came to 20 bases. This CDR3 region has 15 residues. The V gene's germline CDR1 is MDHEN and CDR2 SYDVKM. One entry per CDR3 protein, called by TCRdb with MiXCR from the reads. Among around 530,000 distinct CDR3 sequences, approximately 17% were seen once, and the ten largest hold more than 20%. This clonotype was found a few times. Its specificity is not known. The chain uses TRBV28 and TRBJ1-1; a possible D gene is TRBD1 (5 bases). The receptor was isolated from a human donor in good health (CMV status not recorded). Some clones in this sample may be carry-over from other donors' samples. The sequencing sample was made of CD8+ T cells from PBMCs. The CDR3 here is CASTPSGQGGTEAFF. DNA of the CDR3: TGTGCCAGCACCCCGTCGGGGCAGGGCGGAACTGAAGCTTTCTTT.